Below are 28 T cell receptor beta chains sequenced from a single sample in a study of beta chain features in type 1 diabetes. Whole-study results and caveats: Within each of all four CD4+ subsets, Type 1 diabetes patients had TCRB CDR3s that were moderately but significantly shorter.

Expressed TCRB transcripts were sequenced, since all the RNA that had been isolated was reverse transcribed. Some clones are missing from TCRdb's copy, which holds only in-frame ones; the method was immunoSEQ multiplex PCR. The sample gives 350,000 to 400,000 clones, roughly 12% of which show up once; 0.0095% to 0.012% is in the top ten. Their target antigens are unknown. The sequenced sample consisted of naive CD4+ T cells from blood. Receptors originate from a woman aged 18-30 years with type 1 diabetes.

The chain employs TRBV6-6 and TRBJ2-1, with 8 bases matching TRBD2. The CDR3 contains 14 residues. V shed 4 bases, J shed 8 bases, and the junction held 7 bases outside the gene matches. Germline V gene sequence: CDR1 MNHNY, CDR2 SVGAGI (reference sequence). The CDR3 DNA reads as TGTGCCAGCAGTTCCCCCGGACTAGCCGATGAGCAGTTCTTC. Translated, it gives CASSSPGLADEQFF.

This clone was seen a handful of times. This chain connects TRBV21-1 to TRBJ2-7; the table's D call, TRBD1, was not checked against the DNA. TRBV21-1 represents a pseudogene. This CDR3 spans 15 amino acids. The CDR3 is CASSKAEGADYEQYF. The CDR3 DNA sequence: TGTGCCAGCAGCAAAGCAGAGGGGGCGGACTACGAGCAGTACTTC.

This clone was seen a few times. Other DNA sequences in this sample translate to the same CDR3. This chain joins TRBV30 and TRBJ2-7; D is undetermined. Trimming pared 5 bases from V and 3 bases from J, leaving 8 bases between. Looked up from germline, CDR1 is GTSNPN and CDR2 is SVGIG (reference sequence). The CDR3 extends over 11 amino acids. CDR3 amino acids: CAWGQGYEQYF. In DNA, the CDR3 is TGTGCCTGGGGGCAAGGCTACGAGCAGTACTTC.

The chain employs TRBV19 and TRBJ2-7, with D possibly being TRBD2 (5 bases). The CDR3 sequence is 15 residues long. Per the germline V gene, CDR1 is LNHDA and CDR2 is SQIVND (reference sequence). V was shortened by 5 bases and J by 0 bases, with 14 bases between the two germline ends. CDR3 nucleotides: TGTGCCAGTAGTCCCCAACCGGGGAACTCCTACGAGCAGTACTTC. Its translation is CASSPQPGNSYEQYF.

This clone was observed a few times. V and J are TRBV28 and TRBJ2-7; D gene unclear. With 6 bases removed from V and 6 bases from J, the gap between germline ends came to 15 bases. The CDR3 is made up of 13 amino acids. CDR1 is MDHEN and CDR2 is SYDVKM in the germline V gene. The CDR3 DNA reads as TGTGCCAGCAGCCCCAAGCTAACCGCCGAGCAGTACTTC. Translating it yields CASSPKLTAEQYF.

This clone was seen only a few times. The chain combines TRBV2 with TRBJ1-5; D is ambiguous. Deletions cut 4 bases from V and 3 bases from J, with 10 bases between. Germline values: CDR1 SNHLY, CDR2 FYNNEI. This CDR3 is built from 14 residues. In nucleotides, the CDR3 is TGTGCCAGCAGTGGAGGCACTATCAATCAGCCCCAGCATTTT. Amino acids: CASSGGTINQPQHF.

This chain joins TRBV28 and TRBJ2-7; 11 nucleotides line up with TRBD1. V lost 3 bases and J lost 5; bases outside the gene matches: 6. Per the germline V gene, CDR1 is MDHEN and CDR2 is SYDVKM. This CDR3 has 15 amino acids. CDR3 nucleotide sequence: TGTGCCAGCAGTTTGGGGACAGGGGGGTCCCACGAGCAGTACTTC. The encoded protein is CASSLGTGGSHEQYF.

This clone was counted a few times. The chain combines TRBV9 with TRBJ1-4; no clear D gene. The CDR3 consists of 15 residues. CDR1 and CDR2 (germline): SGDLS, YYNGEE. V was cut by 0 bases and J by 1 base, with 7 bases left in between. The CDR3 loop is CASSVGLRTNEKLFF. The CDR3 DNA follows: TGTGCCAGCAGCGTAGGATTGAGAACTAATGAAAAACTGTTTTTT.

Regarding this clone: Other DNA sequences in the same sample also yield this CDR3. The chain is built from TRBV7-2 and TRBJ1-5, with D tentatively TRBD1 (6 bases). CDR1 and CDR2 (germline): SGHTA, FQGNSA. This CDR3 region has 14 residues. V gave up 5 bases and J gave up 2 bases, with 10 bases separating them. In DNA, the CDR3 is TGTGCCAGCAGCCTAGGGGGAGGCAATCAGCCCCAGCATTTT. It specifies CASSLGGGNQPQHF.

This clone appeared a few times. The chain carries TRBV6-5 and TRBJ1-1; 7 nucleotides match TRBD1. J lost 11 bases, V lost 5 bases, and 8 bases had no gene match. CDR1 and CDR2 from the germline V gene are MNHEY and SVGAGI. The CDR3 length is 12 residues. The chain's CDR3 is CASSRMGQTAFF. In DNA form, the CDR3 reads TGTGCCAGCAGTCGGATGGGACAGACGGCTTTCTTT.

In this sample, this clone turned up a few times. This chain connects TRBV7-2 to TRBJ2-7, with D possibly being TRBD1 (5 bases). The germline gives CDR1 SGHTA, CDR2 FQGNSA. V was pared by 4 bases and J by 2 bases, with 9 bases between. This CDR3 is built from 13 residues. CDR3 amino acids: CASSSRQTYEQYF. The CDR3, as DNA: TGTGCCAGCAGCTCCCGACAGACCTACGAGCAGTACTTC.

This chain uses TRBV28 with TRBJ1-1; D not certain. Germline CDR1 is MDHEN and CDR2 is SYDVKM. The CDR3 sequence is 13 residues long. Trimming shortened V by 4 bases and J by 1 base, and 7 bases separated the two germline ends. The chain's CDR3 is CASSSNRNTEAFF. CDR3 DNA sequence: TGTGCCAGCAGTTCCAACAGGAACACTGAAGCTTTCTTT. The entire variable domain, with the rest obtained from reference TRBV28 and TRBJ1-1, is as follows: DVKVTQSSRYLVKRTGEKVFLECVQDMDHENMFWYRQDPGLGLRLIYFSYDVKMKEKGDIPEGYSVSREKKERFSLILESASTNQTSMYLCASSSNRNTEAFFGQGTRLTVV.

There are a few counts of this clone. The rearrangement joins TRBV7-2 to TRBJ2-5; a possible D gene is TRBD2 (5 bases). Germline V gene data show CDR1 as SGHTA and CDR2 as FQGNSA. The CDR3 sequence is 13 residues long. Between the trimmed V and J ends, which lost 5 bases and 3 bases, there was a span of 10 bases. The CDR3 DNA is TGTGCCAGCAGCGGACTGACTAAAGAGACCCAGTACTTC. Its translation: CASSGLTKETQYF.

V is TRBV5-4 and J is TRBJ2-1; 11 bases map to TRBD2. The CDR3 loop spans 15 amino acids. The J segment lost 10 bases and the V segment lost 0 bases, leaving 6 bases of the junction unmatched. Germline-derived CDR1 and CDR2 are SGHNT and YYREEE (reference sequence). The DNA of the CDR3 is TGTGCCAGCAGCTTGGGTAGCGGGGGGGCTTGGGAGCAGTTCTTC. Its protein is CASSLGSGGAWEQFF.

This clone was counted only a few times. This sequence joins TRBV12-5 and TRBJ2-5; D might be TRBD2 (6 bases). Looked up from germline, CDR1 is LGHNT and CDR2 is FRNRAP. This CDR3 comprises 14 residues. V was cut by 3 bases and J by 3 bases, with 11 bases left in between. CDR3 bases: TGTGCTAGTGGTTTCGGGGGAAAGGAAGAGACCCAGTACTTC. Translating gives CASGFGGKEETQYF.

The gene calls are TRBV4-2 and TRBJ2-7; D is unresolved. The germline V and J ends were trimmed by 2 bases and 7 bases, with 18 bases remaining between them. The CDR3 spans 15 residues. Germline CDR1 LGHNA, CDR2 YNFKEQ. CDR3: CASSQRPSESGEQYF. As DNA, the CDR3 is TGTGCCAGCAGCCAACGTCCCAGCGAGAGTGGGGAGCAGTACTTC.

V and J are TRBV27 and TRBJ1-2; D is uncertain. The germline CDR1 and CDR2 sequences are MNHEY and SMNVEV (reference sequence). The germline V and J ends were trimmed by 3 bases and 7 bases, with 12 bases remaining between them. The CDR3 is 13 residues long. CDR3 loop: CASSFRVSGGYTF. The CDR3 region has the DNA TGTGCCAGCAGTTTCCGGGTATCGGGTGGCTACACCTTC.

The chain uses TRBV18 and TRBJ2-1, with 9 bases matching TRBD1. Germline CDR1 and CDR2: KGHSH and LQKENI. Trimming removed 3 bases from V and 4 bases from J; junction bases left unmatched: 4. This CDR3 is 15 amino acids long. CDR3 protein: CASSPRQGEYNEQFF. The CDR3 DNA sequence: TGTGCCAGCTCACCGAGACAGGGGGAATACAATGAGCAGTTCTTC.

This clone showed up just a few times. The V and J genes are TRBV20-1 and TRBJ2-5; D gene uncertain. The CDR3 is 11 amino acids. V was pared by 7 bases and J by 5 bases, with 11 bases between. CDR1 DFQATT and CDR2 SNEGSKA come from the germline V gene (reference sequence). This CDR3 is CSVPRRETQYF. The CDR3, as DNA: TGCAGTGTACCTCGCCGGGAGACCCAGTACTTC.

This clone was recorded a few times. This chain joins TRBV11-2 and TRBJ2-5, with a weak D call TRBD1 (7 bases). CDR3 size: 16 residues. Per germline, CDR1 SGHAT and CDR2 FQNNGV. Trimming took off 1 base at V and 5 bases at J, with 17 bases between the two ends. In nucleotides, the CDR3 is TGTGCCAGCAGCTTAGGCGACAGGGAGGTTGGGGAGACCCAGTACTTC. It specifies CASSLGDREVGETQYF. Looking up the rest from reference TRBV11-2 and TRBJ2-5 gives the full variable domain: EAGVAQSPRYKIIEKRQSVAFWCNPISGHATLYWYQQILGQGPKLLIQFQNNGVVDDSQLPKDRFSAERLKGVDSTLKIQPAKLEDSAVYLCASSLGDREVGETQYFGPGTRLLVL.

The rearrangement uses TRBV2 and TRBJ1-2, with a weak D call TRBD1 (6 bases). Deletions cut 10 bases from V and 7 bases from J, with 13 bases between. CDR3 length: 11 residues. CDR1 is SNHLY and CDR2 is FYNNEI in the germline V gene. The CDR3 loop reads CAKVQGAGYTF. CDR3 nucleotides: TGTGCCAAGGTACAGGGTGCTGGCTACACCTTC.

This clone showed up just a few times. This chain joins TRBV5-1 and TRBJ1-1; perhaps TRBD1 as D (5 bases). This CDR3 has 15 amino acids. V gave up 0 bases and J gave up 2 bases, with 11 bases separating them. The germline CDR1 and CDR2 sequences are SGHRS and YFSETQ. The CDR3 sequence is CASSLVGGVNTEAFF. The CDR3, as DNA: TGCGCCAGCAGCTTGGTCGGAGGGGTAAACACTGAAGCTTTCTTT.

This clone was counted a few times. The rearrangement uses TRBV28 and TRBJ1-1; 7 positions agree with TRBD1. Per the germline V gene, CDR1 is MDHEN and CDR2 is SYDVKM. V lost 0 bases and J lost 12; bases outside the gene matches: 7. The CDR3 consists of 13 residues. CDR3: CASSLWEAGGPFF. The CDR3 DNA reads TGTGCCAGCAGTTTATGGGAGGCAGGGGGTCCTTTCTTT. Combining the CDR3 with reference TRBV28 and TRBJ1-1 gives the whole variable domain DVKVTQSSRYLVKRTGEKVFLECVQDMDHENMFWYRQDPGLGLRLIYFSYDVKMKEKGDIPEGYSVSREKKERFSLILESASTNQTSMYLCASSLWEAGGPFFGQGTRLTVV.

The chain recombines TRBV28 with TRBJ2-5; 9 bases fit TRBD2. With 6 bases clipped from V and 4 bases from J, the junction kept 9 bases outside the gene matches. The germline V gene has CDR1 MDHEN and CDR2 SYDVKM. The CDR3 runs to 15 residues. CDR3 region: CASRTAGGRRETQYF. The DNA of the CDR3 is TGTGCCAGCAGGACCGCGGGAGGGCGAAGAGAGACCCAGTACTTC.

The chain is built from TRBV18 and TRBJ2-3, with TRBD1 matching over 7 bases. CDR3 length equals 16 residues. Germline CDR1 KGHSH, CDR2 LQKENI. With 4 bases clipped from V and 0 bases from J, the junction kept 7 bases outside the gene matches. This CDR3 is CASSRSGQRSTDTQYF. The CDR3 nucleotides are TGTGCCAGCTCACGCTCGGGACAGCGGAGCACAGATACGCAGTATTTT.

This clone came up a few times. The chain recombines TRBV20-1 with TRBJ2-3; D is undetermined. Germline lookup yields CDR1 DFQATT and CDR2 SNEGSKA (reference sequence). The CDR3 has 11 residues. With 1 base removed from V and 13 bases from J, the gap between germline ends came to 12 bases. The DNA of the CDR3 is TGCAGTGCTAGAGTAGCATACGCTGAGTATTTT. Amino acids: CSARVAYAEYF.

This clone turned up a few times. In nucleotides, the CDR3 is TGTGCCAGCAGCTTAGAGGCGCGGGGACCCGATACGCAGTATTTT. It encodes CASSLEARGPDTQYF. The chain carries TRBV13 and TRBJ2-3; D may be TRBD2 (6 bases). Germline values: CDR1 PRHDT, CDR2 FYEKMQ (reference sequence). The CDR3 length is 15 residues. V gave up 1 base and J gave up 6 bases, with 14 bases separating them.

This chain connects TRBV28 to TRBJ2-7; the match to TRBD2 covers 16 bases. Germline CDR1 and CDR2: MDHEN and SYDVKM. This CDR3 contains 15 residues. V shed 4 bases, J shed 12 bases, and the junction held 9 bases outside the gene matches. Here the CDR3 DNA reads TGTGCCAGCAGTTCCGGGACTAGCGGGAGGGCCAGGTGGTACTTC. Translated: CASSSGTSGRARWYF. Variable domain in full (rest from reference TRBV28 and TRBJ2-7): DVKVTQSSRYLVKRTGEKVFLECVQDMDHENMFWYRQDPGLGLRLIYFSYDVKMKEKGDIPEGYSVSREKKERFSLILESASTNQTSMYLCASSSGTSGRARWYFGPGTRLTVT.